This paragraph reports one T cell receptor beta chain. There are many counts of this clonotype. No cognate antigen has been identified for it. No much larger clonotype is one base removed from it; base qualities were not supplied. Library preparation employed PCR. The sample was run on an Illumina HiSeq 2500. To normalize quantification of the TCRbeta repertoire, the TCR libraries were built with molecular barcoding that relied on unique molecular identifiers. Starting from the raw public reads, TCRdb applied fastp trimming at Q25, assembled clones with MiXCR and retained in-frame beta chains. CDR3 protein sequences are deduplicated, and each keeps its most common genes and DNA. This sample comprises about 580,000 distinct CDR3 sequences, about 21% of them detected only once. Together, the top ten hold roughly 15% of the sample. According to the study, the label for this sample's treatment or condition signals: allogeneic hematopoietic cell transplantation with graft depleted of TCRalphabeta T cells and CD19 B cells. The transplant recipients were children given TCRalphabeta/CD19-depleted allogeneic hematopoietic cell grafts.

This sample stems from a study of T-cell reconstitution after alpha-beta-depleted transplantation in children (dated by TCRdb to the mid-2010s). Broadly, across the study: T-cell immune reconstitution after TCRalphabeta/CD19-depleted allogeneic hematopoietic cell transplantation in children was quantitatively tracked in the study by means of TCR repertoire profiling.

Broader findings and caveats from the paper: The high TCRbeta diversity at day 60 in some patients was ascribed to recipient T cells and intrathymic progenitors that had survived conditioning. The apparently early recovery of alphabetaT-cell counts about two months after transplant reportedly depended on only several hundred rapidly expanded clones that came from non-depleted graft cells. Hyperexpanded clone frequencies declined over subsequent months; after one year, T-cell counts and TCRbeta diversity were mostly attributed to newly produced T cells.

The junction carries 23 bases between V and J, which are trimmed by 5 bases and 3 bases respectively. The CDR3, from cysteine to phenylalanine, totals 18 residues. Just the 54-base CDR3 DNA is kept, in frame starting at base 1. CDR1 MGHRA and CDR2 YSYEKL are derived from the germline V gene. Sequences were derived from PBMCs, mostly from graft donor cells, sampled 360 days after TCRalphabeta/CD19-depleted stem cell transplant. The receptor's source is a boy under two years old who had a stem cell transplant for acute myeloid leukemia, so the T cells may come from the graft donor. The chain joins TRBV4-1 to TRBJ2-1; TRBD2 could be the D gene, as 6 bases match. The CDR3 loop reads CASSVRDFLGLFYNEQFF. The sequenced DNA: TGCGCCAGCAGCGTCCGGGACTTCCTCGGCCTCTTCTACAATGAGCAGTTCTTC.